The clone carrying this TCR beta chain was picked up a small number of times. Its specificity is unknown. Germline-derived CDR1 and CDR2 are SGHVS and FQNEAQ. The V end lost 2 bases, the J end lost 11 bases, and 25 bases lay between the germline ends. This CDR3 is built from 16 residues. This specimen belongs to a study of T cell repertoires in cytomegalovirus infection. Study-level background: It can be stated that public TCR beta signatures indicated CMV infection as well as a matching HLA type.

TCRdb reprocessed the reads via MiXCR and lists one record per CDR3 protein. Of fewer than 1,000,000 distinct CDR3 sequences in the sample, approximately 31% were seen once. The source material was cultured CD8+ T cells from PBMCs, sampled from culture after CMV antigen stimulation. This chain links TRBV7-8 with TRBJ2-7, with D uncertain. The receptor was derived from a human donor in good health (CMV status not recorded). Some clones in this sample may be carry-over from other donors' samples. The DNA of the CDR3 is TGTGCCAGCAGCTTAAGGGCGGTAGAAGTTGCCCTTTCGAAGTACTTC. Translation gives CASSLRAVEVALSKYF.